This T cell receptor (beta chain) was captured in a study of patients and donors after allogeneic stem cell transplantation. MiXCR was run by TCRdb on the RT-PCR reads, yielding one entry per CDR3 protein. The data show 400,000 to 500,000 distinct CDR3 sequences, approximately 16% seen once. This CDR3 has 13 residues. Trimming removed 10 bases from V and 4 bases from J, with 13 bases in between. From germline, CDR1 is SNHLY and CDR2 FYNNEI. In this sample, this clonotype turned up a few times. J is TRBJ1-4 and V is TRBV2, with D possibly being TRBD1 (6 bases). This clonotype was sampled from a human donor who was either an allogeneic HSCT recipient or a stem cell or donor lymphocyte infusion donor (not recorded which). It is not recorded whose cells these are; they may come from a transplant donor. The source material was blood, either unsorted or a sorted T cell fraction (not recorded which). CDR3 in DNA: TGTGCCACCCGAGGACAGTTTAATGAAAAACTGTTTTTT. This translates into CATRGQFNEKLFF.